These T cell receptor beta chains were read from a single sample in a study of cytomegalovirus exposure and HLA in healthy donors. Produced via immunoSEQ multiplex PCR; TCRdb's table is partial and in-frame only. The repertoire consists of 120,000 or so clones, with about four fifths occurring once and the leading ten covering around 9.5%. The sequenced sample consisted of PBMCs. These receptors were obtained from a female donor in good health and CMV-seropositive. CDR3s include the opening cysteine and the closing phenylalanine or tryptophan. Each record gives: D gene, V gene, clone size, J gene, CDR3 protein, CDR3 DNA. A D gene is named only where the DNA matches it firmly. Clone size appears in some rows only: once, few, many, or a class for an expanded clone.

NA	TRBV6-5	NA	TRBJ2-1	CATRPHQNRDEQFF	TGTGCCACCCGCCCCCACCAAAACAGGGATGAGCAGTTCTTC
TRBD1	TRBV7-3	NA	TRBJ1-5	CASSSIGDRGGNQPQHF	TGTGCCAGCAGCTCCATAGGGGACAGGGGCGGCAATCAGCCCCAGCATTTT
NA	TRBV7-9	NA	TRBJ2-3	CASSFGQGTDTQYF	NA
NA	TRBV7-6	few	TRBJ1-6	CASSLALGSPLHF	TGTGCCAGCAGCTTAGCGTTGGGCTCACCCCTCCACTTT
NA	TRBV19	NA	TRBJ2-3	CASSPDRPPDTQYF	TGTGCCAGTAGCCCCGACAGGCCCCCAGATACGCAGTATTTT
TRBD1	TRBV6-5	NA	TRBJ2-7	CASRPDRGYEQYF	TGTGCCAGCAGACCTGACAGGGGCTACGAGCAGTACTTC
TRBD1	TRBV28	NA	TRBJ1-1	CASSPWDRNTEAFF	TGTGCCAGCAGTCCCTGGGACAGGAACACTGAAGCTTTCTTT
TRBD2	TRBV9	NA	TRBJ2-1	CASSVPAGGNNEQFF	TGTGCCAGCAGCGTACCAGCGGGGGGGAACAATGAGCAGTTCTTC
NA	TRBV29-1	once	TRBJ2-2	CSVGRWTGELFF	TGCAGCGTGGGGAGGTGGACAGGGGAGCTGTTTTTT
NA	TRBV4-1	NA	TRBJ1-1	CASSFAGHTEAFF	TGCGCCAGCAGCTTCGCAGGGCACACTGAAGCTTTCTTT
TRBD2	TRBV15	NA	TRBJ2-4	CATSRDHGAGGNIQYF	TGTGCCACCAGCAGAGATCACGGAGCGGGGGGGAACATTCAGTACTTC
TRBD1	TRBV2	NA	TRBJ1-1	CASSEEWDRANTEAFF	TGTGCCAGCAGTGAGGAATGGGACAGGGCAAACACTGAAGCTTTCTTT
TRBD2	TRBV5-1	NA	TRBJ2-3	CASSLVAGGLSDTQYF	TGCGCCAGCAGCTTGGTAGCGGGGGGGCTATCAGATACGCAGTATTTT
NA	TRBV18	few	TRBJ1-1	CASSLPGGSTEAFF	TGTGCCAGCTCACTCCCCGGAGGGAGCACTGAAGCTTTCTTT
NA	TRBV7-2	NA	TRBJ2-3	CASSLVGGTDTQYF	TGTGCCAGCAGCTTAGTAGGGGGCACAGATACGCAGTATTTT
NA	TRBV4-3	NA	TRBJ2-3	CASSPGLASTDTQYF	TGCGCCAGCAGCCCAGGGCTAGCGAGCACAGATACGCAGTATTTT
TRBD1	TRBV6-1	NA	TRBJ1-2	CASREGALTTHTF	TGTGCCAGCAGGGAGGGGGCGCTTACAACGCACACCTTC
TRBD1	TRBV19	NA	TRBJ2-1	CASSPGTGRSYNEQFF	TGTGCCAGTAGTCCTGGGACAGGGCGTTCCTACAATGAGCAGTTCTTC
TRBD1	TRBV7-9	NA	TRBJ1-2	CASSPGTGGNYGYTF	TGTGCCAGCAGCCCCGGGACAGGGGGGAACTATGGCTACACCTTC
NA	TRBV29-1	NA	TRBJ1-1	CSVDESQNTEAFF	TGCAGCGTTGATGAGAGCCAGAACACTGAAGCTTTCTTT
TRBD2	TRBV5-4	NA	TRBJ2-2	CASRPEGTIRNTGELFF	TGTGCCAGCCGCCCTGAGGGGACTATAAGGAACACCGGGGAGCTGTTTTTT
TRBD1	TRBV27	NA	TRBJ1-2	CASSTERTGVYGYTF	TGTGCCAGCAGTACCGAACGGACAGGGGTCTATGGCTACACCTTC
TRBD1	TRBV5-1	NA	TRBJ2-2	CASSGGQTNTGELFF	TGCGCCAGCAGCGGGGGACAGACGAACACCGGGGAGCTGTTTTTT
NA	TRBV7-2	NA	TRBJ1-5	CASSPDSHQPQHF	TGTGCCAGCAGCCCGGACAGTCATCAGCCCCAGCATTTT
NA	TRBV29-1	NA	TRBJ1-1	CSVEEQGPEAFF	TGCAGCGTTGAGGAGCAGGGCCCTGAAGCTTTCTTT
NA	TRBV27	NA	TRBJ1-4	CASRQGSEKLFF	TGTGCCAGCAGGCAGGGGAGTGAAAAACTGTTTTTT
TRBD1	TRBV6-5	few	TRBJ1-2	CASSKTGANYGYTF	TGTGCCAGCAGTAAGACAGGGGCTAACTATGGCTACACCTTC
TRBD1	TRBV5-1	NA	TRBJ2-3	CASSETGGPDTQYF	TGCGCCAGCAGCGAGACAGGGGGCCCAGATACGCAGTATTTT
NA	TRBV13	NA	TRBJ2-1	CASSCTFVGPYEQFF	TGTGCCAGCAGCTGTACATTTGTGGGCCCTTATGAGCAGTTCTTC
TRBD1	TRBV28	NA	TRBJ1-5	CASRSTGIRNQPQHF	TGTGCCAGCAGATCGACAGGGATCCGCAATCAGCCCCAGCATTTT
NA	TRBV5-8	NA	TRBJ1-6	CASSDGQSNSPLHF	TGTGCCAGCAGCGACGGACAGTCGAATTCACCCCTCCACTTT
NA	TRBV29-1	NA	TRBJ1-2	CSVATGTYGYTF	TGCAGCGTCGCCACAGGGACCTATGGCTACACCTTC
NA	TRBV6-6	NA	TRBJ1-6	CASRPRERWSPLHF	TGTGCCAGCAGGCCGAGGGAACGTTGGTCACCCCTCCACTTT
NA	TRBV30	NA	TRBJ1-2	CAWNRDYGYTF	TGTGCCTGGAACAGGGACTATGGCTACACCTTC
NA	TRBV7-3	NA	TRBJ1-1	CASSFQENTEAFF	TGTGCCAGCAGCTTTCAGGAGAACACTGAAGCTTTCTTT
NA	TRBV7-3	NA	TRBJ1-2	CASSPGQGNGYTF	TGTGCCAGCAGCCCTGGTCAGGGGAATGGCTACACCTTC
NA	TRBV29-1	NA	TRBJ2-4	CSVDQGAQNIQYF	TGCAGCGTTGACCAAGGGGCCCAAAACATTCAGTACTTC
NA	TRBV5-1	NA	TRBJ2-7	CASSPIPRLYEQYF	TGCGCCAGCAGCCCAATCCCCAGGCTCTACGAGCAGTACTTC
TRBD2	TRBV28	NA	TRBJ2-6	CASSLGSGGDGANVLTF	TGTGCCAGCAGTTTAGGTTCGGGGGGGGATGGGGCCAACGTCCTGACTTTC
NA	TRBV7-3	NA	TRBJ2-7	CASSLSPGGYYEQYF	TGTGCCAGCAGCTTATCCCCCGGGGGATATTACGAGCAGTACTTC
TRBD1	TRBV5-1	NA	TRBJ1-6	CASSLGGQYNSPLHF	TGCGCCAGCAGCTTGGGGGGACAGTATAATTCACCCCTCCACTTT
TRBD2	TRBV5-4	once	TRBJ2-7	CASSPLTGTRGSYEQYF	TGTGCCAGCAGCCCGCTGACCGGGACTAGGGGATCCTACGAGCAGTACTTC
TRBD1	TRBV18	few	TRBJ1-3	CASSSHDRAGNTIYF	TGTGCCAGCTCATCACACGACAGGGCTGGAAACACCATATATTTT
NA	TRBV4-1	NA	TRBJ2-3	CASSQGTGELTDTQYF	TGCGCCAGCAGCCAAGGTACCGGGGAACTCACAGATACGCAGTATTTT